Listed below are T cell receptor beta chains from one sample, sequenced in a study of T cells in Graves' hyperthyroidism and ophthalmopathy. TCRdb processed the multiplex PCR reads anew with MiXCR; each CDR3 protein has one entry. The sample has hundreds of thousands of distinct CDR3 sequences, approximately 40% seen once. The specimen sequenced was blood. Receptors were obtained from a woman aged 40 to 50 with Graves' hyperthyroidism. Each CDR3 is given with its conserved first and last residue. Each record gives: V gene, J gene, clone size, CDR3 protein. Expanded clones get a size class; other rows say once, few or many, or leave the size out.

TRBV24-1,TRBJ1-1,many,CATSVEGSTEAFF
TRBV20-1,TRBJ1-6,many,CSASEKPGPPLHF
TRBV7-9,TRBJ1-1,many,CASSGQTNTEAFF
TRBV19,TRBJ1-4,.,CASTKRGLDEKLFF
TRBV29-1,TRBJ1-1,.,CSVSVTVRSTEAFF
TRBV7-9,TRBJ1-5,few,CASSSETSNQPQHF
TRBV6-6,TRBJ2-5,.,CASSYWQQETQYF
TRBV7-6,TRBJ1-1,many,CASSPPGPAFF
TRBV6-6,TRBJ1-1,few,CASSPASTIEAFF
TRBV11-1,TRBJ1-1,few,CASSPESYRVNTEAFF
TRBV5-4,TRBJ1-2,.,CASSLIGGWRPNYGYTF
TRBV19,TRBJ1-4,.,CASQRDVDEKLFF
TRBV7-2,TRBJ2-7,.,CASSLGLAGAEEQYF
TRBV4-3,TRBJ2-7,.,CASSQGTQAYEQYF
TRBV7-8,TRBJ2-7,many,CASSPRLNEQYF
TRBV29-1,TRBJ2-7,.,CSVGETGQGYEQYF
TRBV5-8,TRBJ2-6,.,CASSLGSTSRANVLTF
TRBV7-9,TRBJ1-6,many,CASSIRDSINSPLHF
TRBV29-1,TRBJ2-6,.,CSVAGQGEVLTF
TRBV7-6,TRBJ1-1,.,CASSPQGFSEAFF
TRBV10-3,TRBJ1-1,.,CAIKGGGNTEAFF
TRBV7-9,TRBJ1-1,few,CASRTGGSEAFF
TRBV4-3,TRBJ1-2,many,CASSQLGTGGYGYTF
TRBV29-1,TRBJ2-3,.,CSVLPDRPFSSPQYF
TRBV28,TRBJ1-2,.,CASSLDTGTGNEDGYTF
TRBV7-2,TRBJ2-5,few,CASSRSRAGETQYF
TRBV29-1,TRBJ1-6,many,CSVSDRDNSPLHF
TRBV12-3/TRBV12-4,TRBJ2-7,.,CASSAPGPPSEQYF
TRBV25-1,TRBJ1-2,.,CASSLSDRLLYGYTF
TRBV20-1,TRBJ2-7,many,CSANGPGHEQYF
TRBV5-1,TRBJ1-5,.,CASSLVPTGYSNQPQHF
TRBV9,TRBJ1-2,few,CASSVKEGDYGYTF
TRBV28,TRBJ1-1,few,CASSFWSTAAFF
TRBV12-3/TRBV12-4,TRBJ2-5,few,CASSLDSPRGTQYF
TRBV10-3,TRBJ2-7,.,CAISTMGPSYEQYF
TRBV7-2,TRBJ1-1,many,CATTRQGGSTEAFF
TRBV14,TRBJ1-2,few,CASSQGGWGQGASPYGYTF
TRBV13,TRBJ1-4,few,CASSPMGGGSEKLFF
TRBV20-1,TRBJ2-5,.,CSAWGRTSGQAQYF
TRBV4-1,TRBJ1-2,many,CASSQDLRGRGYTF
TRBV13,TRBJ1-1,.,CASSLMLTSGTVNTEAFF
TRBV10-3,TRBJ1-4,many,CAISAKDRGDEKLFF
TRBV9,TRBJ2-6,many,CASSADRGQSGANVLTF
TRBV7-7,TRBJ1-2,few,CASSPMTGSDYGYTF
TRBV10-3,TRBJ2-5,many,CAISDSAGRETQYF
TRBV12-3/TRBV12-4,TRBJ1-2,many,CASNGQGPGYTF
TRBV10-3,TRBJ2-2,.,CAIRTSGTGNTGELFF
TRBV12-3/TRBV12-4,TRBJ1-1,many,CASSLQTDTTEAFF
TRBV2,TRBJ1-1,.,CASSREGTGSTEAFF
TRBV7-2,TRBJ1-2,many,CASSLVKGDF
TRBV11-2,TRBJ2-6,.,CASSLVWSSGANVLTF
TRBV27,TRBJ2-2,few,CASSLNWDGELFF
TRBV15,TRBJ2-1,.,CATSRFSEWGVGEQFF
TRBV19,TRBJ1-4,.,CASMPGLKSTGKLFF